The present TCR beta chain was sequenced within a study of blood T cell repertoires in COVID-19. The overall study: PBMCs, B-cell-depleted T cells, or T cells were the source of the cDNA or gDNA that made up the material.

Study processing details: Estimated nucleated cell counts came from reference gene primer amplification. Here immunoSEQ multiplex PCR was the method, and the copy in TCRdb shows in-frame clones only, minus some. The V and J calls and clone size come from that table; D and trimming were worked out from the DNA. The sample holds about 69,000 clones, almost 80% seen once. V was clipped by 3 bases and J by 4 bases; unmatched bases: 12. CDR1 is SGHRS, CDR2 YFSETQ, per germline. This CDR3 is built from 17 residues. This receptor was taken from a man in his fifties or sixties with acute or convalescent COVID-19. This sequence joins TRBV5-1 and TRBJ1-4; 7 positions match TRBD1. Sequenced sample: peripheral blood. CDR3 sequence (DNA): TGCGCCAGCAGCTCGGAACCACCGGGACAGTTTAATGAAAAACTGTTTTTT. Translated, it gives CASSSEPPGQFNEKLFF.